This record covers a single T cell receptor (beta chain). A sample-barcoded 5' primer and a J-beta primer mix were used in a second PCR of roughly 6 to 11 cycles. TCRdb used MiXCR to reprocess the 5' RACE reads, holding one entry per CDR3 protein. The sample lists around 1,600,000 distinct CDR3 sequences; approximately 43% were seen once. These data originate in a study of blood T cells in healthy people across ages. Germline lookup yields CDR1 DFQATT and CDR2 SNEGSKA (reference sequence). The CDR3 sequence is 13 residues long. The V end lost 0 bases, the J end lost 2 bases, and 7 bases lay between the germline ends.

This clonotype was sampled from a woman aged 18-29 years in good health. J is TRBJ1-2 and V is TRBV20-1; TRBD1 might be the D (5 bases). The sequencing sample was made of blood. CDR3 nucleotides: TGCAGTGCTAGAGAAAAGGGGAACTATGGCTACACCTTC. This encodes CSAREKGNYGYTF.